These 18 T cell receptor beta chains were all obtained from the same sample, sequenced in a study of blood T cell repertoires in COVID-19. The method was immunoSEQ multiplex PCR; TCRdb's version includes in-frame clones alone and lacks a portion of them. There are about 120,000 clones in the sample; 65% to 90% occur only once, and roughly an eighth lies in the top ten. The sample was peripheral blood. The receptor set was obtained from a human donor in a cohort sampled during active COVID-19.

This clone appeared once. V is TRBV7-9 and J is TRBJ2-5; D is unclear. The germline V gene encodes CDR1 SEHNR and CDR2 FQNEAQ (reference sequence). The length of the CDR3 is 14 residues. The V gene lost 1 base and the J gene lost 4 bases, with 10 bases spanning the gap. The CDR3: CASSLGAPRETQYF. CDR3 bases: TGTGCCAGCAGCTTAGGTGCCCCGAGAGAGACCCAGTACTTC.

The V call is TRBV12-3 or TRBV12-4, the J call TRBJ1-5; 9 nucleotides match TRBD1. The CDR3 spans 13 residues. V was clipped by 5 bases and J by 4 bases; unmatched bases: 0. The CDR3 coding sequence is TGTGCCAGCAGTGGACAGGGGAATCAGCCCCAGCATTTT. The encoded protein is CASSGQGNQPQHF.

This clone was counted only a few times. The chain combines TRBV10-1 with TRBJ1-3; D not certain. This CDR3 comprises 12 residues. The V end lost 10 bases, the J end lost 0 bases, and 7 bases lay between the germline ends. Germline V gene lookup returns CDR1 WNHNN and CDR2 SYGVQD (reference sequence). Here the CDR3 reads CATPGSGNTIYF. The CDR3 nucleotides are TGCGCCACCCCCGGCTCTGGAAACACCATATATTTT.

J is TRBJ2-7 and V is TRBV6-6; possibly TRBD2 for D (6 bases). The CDR3 is 16 residues long. The germline CDR1 and CDR2 sequences are MNHNY and SVGAGI (reference sequence). V lost 5 bases, J lost 0 bases, and 17 bases lay in between. In DNA, the CDR3 is TGTGCCAGCAGTCCACCCAGCGGGTGGAGCTCCTACGAGCAGTACTTC. Translating it yields CASSPPSGWSSYEQYF.

V usage is TRBV6-2 or TRBV6-3 and J usage is TRBJ2-7, with 9 bases fitting TRBD1. The CDR3 spans 14 residues. Germline loops: CDR1 MNHEY, CDR2 SVGEGT. J lost 3 bases, V lost 5 bases, and 5 bases had no gene match. The CDR3 reads CASSPGTGFYEQYF. The CDR3 coding sequence is TGTGCCAGCAGTCCCGGGACAGGGTTCTACGAGCAGTACTTC.

The chain combines TRBV7-2 with TRBJ2-7; D perhaps matches TRBD2 (5 bases). The CDR3 has 12 amino acids. Germline CDR1 is SGHTA and CDR2 is FQGNSA. Trimming took off 0 bases at V and 5 bases at J, with 5 bases between the two ends. The CDR3 reads CASSLAGDEQYF. The CDR3 region has the DNA TGTGCCAGCAGCTTAGCCGGGGACGAGCAGTACTTC.

This chain connects TRBV7-9 to TRBJ2-1, with D possibly being TRBD1 (5 bases). The CDR3 extends over 14 amino acids. Germline CDR1 reads SEHNR; CDR2 reads FQNEAQ (reference sequence). V lost 5 bases, J lost 8 bases, and 16 bases lay in between. DNA for the CDR3: TGTGCCAGCAGCCGAATTAGCAGGGTCGATGAGCAGTTCTTC. It codes for CASSRISRVDEQFF.

This clone was seen a handful of times. The chain couples TRBV5-1 to TRBJ2-1, with 7 bases that match TRBD2. Germline-derived CDR1 and CDR2 are SGHRS and YFSETQ. V trimming: 0 bases; J trimming: 6 bases; junction bases outside the gene matches: 6. The CDR3 is 15 amino acids. In DNA form, the CDR3 reads TGCGCCAGCAGCTTGGGAGCGGGGTCCCCCAATGAGCAGTTCTTC. It encodes CASSLGAGSPNEQFF. Based on the CDR3 plus reference TRBV5-1 and TRBJ2-1, the full variable domain is KAGVTQTPRYLIKTRGQQVTLSCSPISGHRSVSWYQQTPGQGLQFLFEYFSETQRNKGNFPGRFSGRQFSNSRSEMNVSTLELGDSALYLCASSLGAGSPNEQFFGPGTRLTVL.

This clone has just one count. The chain couples TRBV19 to TRBJ2-1; perhaps TRBD1 as D (5 bases). CDR3 length: 13 amino acids. Per the germline V gene, CDR1 is LNHDA and CDR2 is SQIVND (reference sequence). V lost 9 bases to trimming and J lost 3 bases, with 12 bases between them. This chain's CDR3 is CASDSGYYNEQFF. DNA for the CDR3: TGTGCCAGCGACTCAGGGTACTACAATGAGCAGTTCTTC. The entire variable domain, with the rest obtained from reference TRBV19 and TRBJ2-1, is as follows: DGGITQSPKYLFRKEGQNVTLSCEQNLNHDAMYWYRQDPGQGLRLIYYSQIVNDFQKGDIAEGYSVSREKKESFPLTVTSAQKNPTAFYLCASDSGYYNEQFFGPGTRLTVL.

This chain joins TRBV12-3 or TRBV12-4 and TRBJ2-7; tentatively, D is TRBD1 (6 bases). The germline V and J ends were trimmed by 6 bases and 0 bases, with 9 bases remaining between them. The CDR3 is 13 amino acids. In DNA form, the CDR3 reads TGTGCCAGCAGGCAGGACAGCTCCTACGAGCAGTACTTC. This sequence encodes CASRQDSSYEQYF.

V gene TRBV28 combines with J gene TRBJ2-7; D perhaps matches TRBD1 (5 bases). CDR1 is MDHEN and CDR2 is SYDVKM in the germline V gene. The V end lost 0 bases, the J end lost 4 bases, and 16 bases lay between the germline ends. CDR3 length: 16 residues. The CDR3 is CASSLWGQEFQYEQYF. The CDR3, as DNA: TGTGCCAGCAGTTTATGGGGGCAGGAGTTTCAATACGAGCAGTACTTC.

The chain recombines TRBV14 with TRBJ2-7; D is uncertain. Deletions cut 0 bases from V and 0 bases from J, with 9 bases between. Per the germline V gene, CDR1 is SGHDN and CDR2 is FVKESK. This CDR3 region has 15 residues. The CDR3 DNA is TGTGCCAGCAGCCAAGAGCTGGCCGCCTCCTACGAGCAGTACTTC. Translated, it gives CASSQELAASYEQYF.

The V gene is TRBV29-1, the J gene TRBJ2-3; 7 bases align to TRBD1. The CDR3 contains 14 residues. The V gene end was trimmed by 4 bases and the J gene end by 1 base; junction bases not matched to a gene: 5. Germline-derived CDR1 and CDR2 are SQVTM and ANQGSEA. CDR3 amino acids: CSVVKGAGTDTQYF. The CDR3 coding sequence is TGCAGCGTTGTTAAGGGGGCTGGCACAGATACGCAGTATTTT.

The J gene is TRBJ2-5, the V gene TRBV2; 10 bases agree with TRBD2. The ends lost 6 bases at V and 5 bases at J; junction bases unmatched: 3. This CDR3 has 13 amino acids. CDR1 is SNHLY and CDR2 is FYNNEI in the germline V gene. Here the CDR3 DNA reads TGTGCCAGCAGGGGACTAGCGCACGAGACCCAGTACTTC. Its translation is CASRGLAHETQYF.

The gene calls are TRBV6-5 and TRBJ1-1; D ambiguous. The V and J ends lost 7 bases and 1 base respectively, with 13 bases between them. Germline lookup yields CDR1 MNHEY and CDR2 SVGAGI. The CDR3 runs to 14 residues. CDR3 residues: CASKRSSTNTEAFF. The CDR3 DNA sequence: TGTGCCAGCAAGAGGTCGAGTACGAACACTGAAGCTTTCTTT.

This chain connects TRBV13 to TRBJ1-3; TRBD1 is a possible D gene (5 bases). Germline values: CDR1 PRHDT, CDR2 FYEKMQ (reference sequence). V lost 4 bases and J lost 4, with 11 bases in between. CDR3 length equals 14 residues. The CDR3 is CASSSPGFGNTIYF. In DNA, the CDR3 is TGTGCCAGCAGCTCCCCAGGGTTCGGAAACACCATATATTTT.

CDR3 protein: CASSPLGLADYNEQFF. Written as DNA, the CDR3 is TGTGCCAGCAGCCCGCTGGGACTAGCGGATTACAATGAGCAGTTCTTC. The rearrangement links TRBV14 to TRBJ2-1; 11 bases are shared with TRBD2. The CDR3 consists of 16 residues. Looked up from germline, CDR1 is SGHDN and CDR2 is FVKESK. J gave up 4 bases and V 4 bases, and 6 bases lay outside the gene matches.

V is TRBV19 and J is TRBJ1-3; D is unresolved. The V end lost 2 bases, the J end lost 2 bases, and 7 bases lay between the germline ends. CDR3 length: 14 residues. From germline, CDR1 is LNHDA and CDR2 SQIVND (reference sequence). The chain's CDR3 is CASSISGTGNTIYF. CDR3 bases: TGTGCCAGTAGTATAAGCGGTACTGGAAACACCATATATTTT.